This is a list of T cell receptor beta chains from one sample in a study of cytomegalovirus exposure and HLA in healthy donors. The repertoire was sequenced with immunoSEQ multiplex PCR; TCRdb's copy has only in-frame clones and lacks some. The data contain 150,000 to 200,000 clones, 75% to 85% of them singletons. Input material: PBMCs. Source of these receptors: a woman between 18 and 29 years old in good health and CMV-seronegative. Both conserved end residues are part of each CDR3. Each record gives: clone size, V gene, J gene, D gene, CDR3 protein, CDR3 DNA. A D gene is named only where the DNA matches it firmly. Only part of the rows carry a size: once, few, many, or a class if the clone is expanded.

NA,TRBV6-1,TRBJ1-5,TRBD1,CAARDRYNQPQHF,TGTGCCGCCAGGGACAGGTACAATCAGCCCCAGCATTTT
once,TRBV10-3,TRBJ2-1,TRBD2,CASSGRADEQFF,TGTGCCAGCAGCGGGAGGGCCGATGAGCAGTTCTTC
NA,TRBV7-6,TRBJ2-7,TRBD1,CASSFGQGLREQYF,TGTGCCAGCAGCTTTGGACAGGGTCTGCGCGAGCAGTACTTC
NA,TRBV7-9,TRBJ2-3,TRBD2,CASSLPSGTRTDTQYF,TGTGCCAGCAGCTTACCTAGCGGGACCCGCACAGATACGCAGTATTTT
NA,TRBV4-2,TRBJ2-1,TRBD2,CASSQDLRLAGGNEQFF,TGTGCCAGCAGCCAAGATCTTCGACTAGCGGGAGGGAATGAGCAGTTCTTC
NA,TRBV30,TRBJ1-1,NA,CAWSVKGAPMNTEAFF,TGTGCCTGGAGTGTAAAAGGGGCTCCAATGAACACTGAAGCTTTCTTT
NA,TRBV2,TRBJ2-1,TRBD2,CASSATSGTYNEQFF,TGTGCCAGCAGTGCTACTAGCGGGACCTACAATGAGCAGTTCTTC
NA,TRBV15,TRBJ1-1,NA,CATSRDSTEAFF,TGTGCCACCAGCAGAGATTCTACTGAAGCTTTCTTT
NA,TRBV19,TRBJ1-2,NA,CASSIDYNNYGYTF,TGTGCCAGTAGTATAGATTACAACAACTATGGCTACACCTTC
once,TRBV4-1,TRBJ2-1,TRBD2,CASSQPGTSGGAYRYNEQFF,TGCGCCAGCAGCCAACCCGGGACTAGCGGGGGGGCTTACCGCTACAATGAGCAGTTCTTC
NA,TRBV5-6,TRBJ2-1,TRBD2,CASSADGLAGAYNEQFF,TGTGCCAGCAGCGCCGATGGACTAGCGGGAGCCTACAATGAGCAGTTCTTC
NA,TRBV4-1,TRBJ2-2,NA,CASSPRDYTGELFF,TGCGCCAGCAGCCCCCGGGACTACACCGGGGAGCTGTTTTTT
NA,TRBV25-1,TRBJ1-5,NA,CASSESGQGYDQPQHF,TGTGCCAGCAGTGAATCTGGCCAGGGTTACGATCAGCCCCAGCATTTT
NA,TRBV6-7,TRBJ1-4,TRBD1,CASRTGRTGAYEKLFF,TGTGCCAGCAGAACCGGACGGACAGGGGCCTATGAAAAACTGTTTTTT
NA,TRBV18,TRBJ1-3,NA,CASSPARGVANTIYF,TGTGCCAGCTCCCCGGCCCGGGGGGTCGCAAACACCATATATTTT
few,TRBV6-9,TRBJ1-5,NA,CASRGRGTNQPQHF,TGTGCCAGCAGGGGGCGCGGGACCAATCAGCCCCAGCATTTT
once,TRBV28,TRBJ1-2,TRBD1,CASISLDRAHGYTF,TGTGCCAGCATCTCCCTGGACAGGGCACATGGCTACACCTTC
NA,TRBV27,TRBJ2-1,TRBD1,CASTKDRGPYEQFF,TGTGCCAGCACCAAGGACAGGGGGCCGTATGAGCAGTTCTTC
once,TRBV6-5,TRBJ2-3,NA,CASRGGATDTQYF,TGTGCCAGCAGGGGGGGGGCCACAGATACGCAGTATTTT
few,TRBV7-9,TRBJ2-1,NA,CASSPSWTQAYNEQFF,TGTGCCAGCAGCCCTAGTTGGACTCAGGCCTACAATGAGCAGTTCTTC
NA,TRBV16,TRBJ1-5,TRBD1,CATTGGMGSNQPQHF,TGTGCCACAACAGGGGGCATGGGTAGCAATCAGCCCCAGCATTTT
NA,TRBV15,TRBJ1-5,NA,CATGGRGNQPQHF,TGTGCCACCGGGGGCAGAGGCAATCAGCCCCAGCATTTT
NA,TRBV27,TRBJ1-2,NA,CASSYHGLYGYTF,TGTGCCAGCAGTTACCACGGACTCTATGGCTACACCTTC
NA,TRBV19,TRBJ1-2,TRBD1,CASSADRENGYTF,TGTGCCAGTAGCGCCGACAGGGAAAATGGCTACACCTTC
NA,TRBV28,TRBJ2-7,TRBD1,CASRPTGLTYEQYF,TGTGCCAGCAGGCCGACAGGGTTAACCTACGAGCAGTACTTC
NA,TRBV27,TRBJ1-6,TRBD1,CASRRGDRVNSPLHF,TGTGCCAGCAGGCGAGGGGACAGGGTAAATTCACCCCTCCACTTT
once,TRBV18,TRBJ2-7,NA,CASSPQSYEQYF,TGTGCCAGCTCACCCCAGTCCTACGAGCAGTACTTC